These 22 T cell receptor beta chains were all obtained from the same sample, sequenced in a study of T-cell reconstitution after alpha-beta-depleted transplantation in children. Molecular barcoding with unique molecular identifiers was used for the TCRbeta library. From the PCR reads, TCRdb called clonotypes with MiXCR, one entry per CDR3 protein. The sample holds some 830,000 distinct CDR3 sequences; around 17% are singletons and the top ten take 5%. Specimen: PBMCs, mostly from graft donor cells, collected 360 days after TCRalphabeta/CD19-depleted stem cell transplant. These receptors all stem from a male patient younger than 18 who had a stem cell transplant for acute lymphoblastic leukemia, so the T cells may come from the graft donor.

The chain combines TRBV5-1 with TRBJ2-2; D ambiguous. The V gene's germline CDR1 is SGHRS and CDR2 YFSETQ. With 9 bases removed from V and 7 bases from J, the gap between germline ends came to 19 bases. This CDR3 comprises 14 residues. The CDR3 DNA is TGCGCCACCACCCCCTCGCGGAGTGGCGGGGAGCTGTTTTTT. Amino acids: CATTPSRSGGELFF.

CDR3 sequence: CASSDRAYTDTQYF. In DNA form, the CDR3 reads TGTGCCAGCAGTGACCGGGCCTACACAGATACGCAGTATTTT. This sequence joins TRBV6-4 and TRBJ2-3; D is unclear. V dropped 2 bases and J dropped 2 bases, with 8 bases sitting between them. The CDR3 is made up of 14 amino acids. CDR1 is MRHNA and CDR2 is SNTAGT in the germline V gene.

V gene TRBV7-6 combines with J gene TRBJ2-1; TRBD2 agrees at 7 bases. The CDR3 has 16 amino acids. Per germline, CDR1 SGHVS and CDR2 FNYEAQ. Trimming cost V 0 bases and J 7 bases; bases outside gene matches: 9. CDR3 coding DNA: TGTGCCAGCAGCTTAGCGAAGGCTAGCGGCCCAAATGAGCAGTTCTTC. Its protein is CASSLAKASGPNEQFF.

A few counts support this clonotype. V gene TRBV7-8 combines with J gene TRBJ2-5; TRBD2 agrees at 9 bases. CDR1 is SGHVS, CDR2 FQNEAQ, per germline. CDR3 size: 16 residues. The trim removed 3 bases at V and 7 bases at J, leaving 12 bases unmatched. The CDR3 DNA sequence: TGTGCCAGCAGCTTCGCGGGGAGTAGCGGGAGTGGGACCCAGTACTTC. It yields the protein CASSFAGSSGSGTQYF.

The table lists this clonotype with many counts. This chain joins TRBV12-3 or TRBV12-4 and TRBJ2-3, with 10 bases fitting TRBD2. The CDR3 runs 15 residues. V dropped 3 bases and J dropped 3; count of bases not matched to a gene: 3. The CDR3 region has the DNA TGTGCCAGCAGTTTCGGGGGACTAGCGACAGATACGCAGTATTTT. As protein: CASSFGGLATDTQYF.

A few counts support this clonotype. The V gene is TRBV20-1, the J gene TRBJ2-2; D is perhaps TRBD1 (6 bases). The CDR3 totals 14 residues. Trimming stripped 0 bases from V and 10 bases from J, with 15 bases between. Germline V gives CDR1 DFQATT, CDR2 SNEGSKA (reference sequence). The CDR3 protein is CSARDGQGYQELFF. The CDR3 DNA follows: TGCAGTGCTAGAGATGGTCAGGGGTACCAGGAGCTGTTTTTT.

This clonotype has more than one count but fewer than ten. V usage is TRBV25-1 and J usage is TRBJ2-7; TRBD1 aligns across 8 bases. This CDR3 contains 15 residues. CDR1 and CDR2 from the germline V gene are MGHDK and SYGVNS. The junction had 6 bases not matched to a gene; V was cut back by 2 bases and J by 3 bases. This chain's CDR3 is CASSERQGAFYEQYF. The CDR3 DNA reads TGTGCCAGCAGTGAAAGGCAGGGGGCTTTCTACGAGCAGTACTTC.

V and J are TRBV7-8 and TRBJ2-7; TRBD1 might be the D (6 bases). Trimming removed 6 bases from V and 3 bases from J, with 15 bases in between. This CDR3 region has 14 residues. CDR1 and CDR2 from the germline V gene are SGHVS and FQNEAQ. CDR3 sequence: CASSQQGPLYEQYF. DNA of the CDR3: TGTGCCAGCAGTCAACAGGGCCCCCTCTACGAGCAGTACTTC.

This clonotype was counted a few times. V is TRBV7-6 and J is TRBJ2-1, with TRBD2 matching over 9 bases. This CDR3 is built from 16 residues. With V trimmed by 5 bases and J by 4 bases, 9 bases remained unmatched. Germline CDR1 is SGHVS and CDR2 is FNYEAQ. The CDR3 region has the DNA TGTGCCAGCAGCACACTGAGCGGGGGGAATTACAATGAGCAGTTCTTC. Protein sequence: CASSTLSGGNYNEQFF.

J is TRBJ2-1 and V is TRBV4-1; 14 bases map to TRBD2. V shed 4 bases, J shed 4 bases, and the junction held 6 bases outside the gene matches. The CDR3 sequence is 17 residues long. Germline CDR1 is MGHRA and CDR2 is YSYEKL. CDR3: CASSRGLAGGQYNEQFF. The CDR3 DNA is TGCGCCAGCAGCCGAGGACTAGCGGGAGGTCAATACAATGAGCAGTTCTTC.

CDR3 bases: TGTGCCATCAGTATCGCTAGCGGGACCGCCTCCACCGGGGAGCTGTTTTTT. This sequence encodes CAISIASGTASTGELFF. This chain uses TRBV10-3 with TRBJ2-2; 9 bases agree with TRBD2. Per germline, CDR1 ENHRY and CDR2 SYGVKD. Unmatched junction bases numbered 11, after V lost 5 bases and J lost 4 bases. The CDR3 contains 17 residues.

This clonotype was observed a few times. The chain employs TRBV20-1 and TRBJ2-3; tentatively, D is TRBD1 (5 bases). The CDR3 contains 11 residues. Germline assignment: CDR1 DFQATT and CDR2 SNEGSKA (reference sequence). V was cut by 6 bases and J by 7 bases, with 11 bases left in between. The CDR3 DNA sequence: TGCAGTGCAACCCAGGGTAATACGCAGTATTTT. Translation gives CSATQGNTQYF.

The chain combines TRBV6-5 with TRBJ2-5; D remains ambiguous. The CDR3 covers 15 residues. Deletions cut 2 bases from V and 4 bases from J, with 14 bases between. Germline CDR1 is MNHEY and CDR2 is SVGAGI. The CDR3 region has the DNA TGTGCCAGCAGTTACGCCGCGGCGCAAGGAGAGACCCAGTACTTC. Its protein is CASSYAAAQGETQYF.

CDR3 coding DNA: TGCGCCAGCAGCCGCGAGTCGACTAGCGGTTTCACAGATACGCAGTATTTT. Protein sequence: CASSRESTSGFTDTQYF. The chain couples TRBV4-1 to TRBJ2-3, with 9 bases lining up with TRBD2. The junction had 10 bases not matched to a gene; V was cut back by 4 bases and J by 2 bases. This CDR3 contains 17 residues. Germline V lookup: CDR1 MGHRA, CDR2 YSYEKL.

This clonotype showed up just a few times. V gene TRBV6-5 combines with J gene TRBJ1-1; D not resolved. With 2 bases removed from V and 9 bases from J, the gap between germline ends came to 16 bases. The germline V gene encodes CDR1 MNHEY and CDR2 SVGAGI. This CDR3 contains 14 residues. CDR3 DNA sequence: TGTGCCAGCAGTTACGGATCGAACGAGTTTAAAGCTTTCTTT. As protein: CASSYGSNEFKAFF.

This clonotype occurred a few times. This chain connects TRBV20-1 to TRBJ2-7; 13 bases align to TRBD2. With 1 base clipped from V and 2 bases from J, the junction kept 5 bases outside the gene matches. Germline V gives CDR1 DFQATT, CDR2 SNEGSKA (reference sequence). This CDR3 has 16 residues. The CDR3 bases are TGCAGTGCTAGAGCCCCAGGACTAGCGGGGGCCTACGAGCAGTACTTC. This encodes CSARAPGLAGAYEQYF.

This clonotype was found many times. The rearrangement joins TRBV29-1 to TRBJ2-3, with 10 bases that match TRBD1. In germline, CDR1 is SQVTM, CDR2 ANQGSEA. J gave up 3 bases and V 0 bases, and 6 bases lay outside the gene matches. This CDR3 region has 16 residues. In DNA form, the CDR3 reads TGCAGCGTTGAAGATCCCCGGACAGGGGGGACAGATACGCAGTATTTT. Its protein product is CSVEDPRTGGTDTQYF.

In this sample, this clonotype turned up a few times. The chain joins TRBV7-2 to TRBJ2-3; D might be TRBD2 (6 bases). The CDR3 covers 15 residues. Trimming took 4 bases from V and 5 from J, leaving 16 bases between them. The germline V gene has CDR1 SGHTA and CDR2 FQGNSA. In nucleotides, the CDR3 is TGTGCCAGCAGCTCTTCCAGGAGGGTTCAAGATACGCAGTATTTT. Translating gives CASSSSRRVQDTQYF.

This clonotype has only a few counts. In nucleotides, the CDR3 is TGTGCCACCAGCAAATCCCCCTCGCGGAGCGGGGAGCTGTTTTTT. This encodes CATSKSPSRSGELFF. V usage is TRBV24-1 and J usage is TRBJ2-2; no clear D gene. CDR3 length: 15 amino acids. Germline CDR1 is KGHDR and CDR2 is SFDVKD. V was shortened by 7 bases and J by 7 bases, with 18 bases between the two germline ends.

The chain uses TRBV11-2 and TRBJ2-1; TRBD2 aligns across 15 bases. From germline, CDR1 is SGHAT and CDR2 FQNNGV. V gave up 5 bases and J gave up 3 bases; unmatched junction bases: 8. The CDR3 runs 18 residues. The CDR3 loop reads CASSLGLAGGPRYNEQFF. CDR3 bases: TGTGCCAGCAGCCTCGGACTAGCGGGAGGGCCTCGCTACAATGAGCAGTTCTTC. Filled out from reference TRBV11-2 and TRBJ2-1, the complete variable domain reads EAGVAQSPRYKIIEKRQSVAFWCNPISGHATLYWYQQILGQGPKLLIQFQNNGVVDDSQLPKDRFSAERLKGVDSTLKIQPAKLEDSAVYLCASSLGLAGGPRYNEQFFGPGTRLTVL.

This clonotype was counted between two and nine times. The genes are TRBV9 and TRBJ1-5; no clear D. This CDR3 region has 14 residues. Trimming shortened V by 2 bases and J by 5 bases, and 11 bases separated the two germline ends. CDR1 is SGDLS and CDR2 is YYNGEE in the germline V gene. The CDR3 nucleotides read TGTGCCAGCAGCGTTAACAGTCTGGATCAGCCCCAGCATTTT. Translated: CASSVNSLDQPQHF.

This CDR3 reads CSARGGLAGYEQYF. The CDR3 DNA reads TGCAGTGCTAGAGGGGGACTAGCGGGATACGAGCAGTACTTC. The chain carries TRBV20-1 and TRBJ2-7; 13 bases are shared with TRBD2. The V gene's germline CDR1 is DFQATT and CDR2 SNEGSKA (reference sequence). After removal of 1 base from V and 4 bases from J, the junction contained 1 base not matched to a gene. CDR3 length equals 14 residues.